This record covers a single T cell receptor (beta chain). The source of the sample is a study of T cell repertoires in cytomegalovirus infection. This CDR3 region has 14 residues. CDR1 and CDR2 from the germline V gene are DFQATT and SNEGSKA (reference sequence). V dropped 2 bases and J dropped 1; count of bases not matched to a gene: 2. TCRdb passed the reads through MiXCR, listing each CDR3 protein once. Found here are a few hundred thousand distinct CDR3 sequences, roughly 17% of them singletons; the top ten hold 12%. The origin of this receptor is a human donor in good health (CMV status not recorded). Some clones in this sample may be carry-over from other donors' samples. The chain uses TRBV20-1 and TRBJ2-5; 9 nucleotides agree with TRBD2. Sample: PBMCs. In DNA form, the CDR3 reads TGCAGTGCTAGACCGACTAGCGGCCAAGAGACCCAGTACTTC. Protein: CSARPTSGQETQYF.